This TCR beta chain was documented in a study of shared clonotypes between healthy human individuals (dated by TCRdb to between 2020 and 2021). About the full investigation: The cohort comprised a couple of women and three men aged 18 to 49 years. For each donor, CD4 naive and CD4 memory were each run on three plates, CD8 naive on two plates, and CD8 memory on one plate. To estimate repertoire size and how much clonotype sharing occurs between individuals, the study deeply sequenced the blood TCR repertoires of several healthy adults. To increase sequencing depth and limit assay-specific biases, different laboratories used diverse techniques to prepare libraries and sequence TCR repertoires. Between about 0.94 and 8.9 billion PBMCs per donor were obtained by leukapheresis.

CDR1 and CDR2 are read off the germline V gene as MDHEN and SYDVKM. From its cysteine to its phenylalanine, the CDR3 spans 18 amino acids. Just the 54-base CDR3 DNA is kept, in frame starting at base 1. Germline trimming amounts to 5 bases on V and 6 bases on J, with 17 as the count of junction bases outside the gene matches. The donors were healthy, HIV-negative adults who had no recently reported acute infections or vaccinations. Every donor was a Caucasian adult residing in Nashville, Tennessee, USA. CD4+ T cells were enriched through magnetic negative selection, after which naive cells were positively selected on CD45RA and the remaining negative fraction served as the memory subset. Blood was collected by leukapheresis, and PBMCs were isolated by Ficoll-Histopaque density gradient centrifugation and then cryopreserved in liquid nitrogen vapor phase. Analytical flow cytometry was used to check the purity and quantity of every magnetically sorted T cell population. From each sorted fraction, genomic DNA was isolated and quantified by UV absorbance on a Nanodrop 2000c.

Regarding this clone: The target of this receptor is not known. Base qualities are missing; no much larger clone stands one base away.

Using the deep immunoSEQ assay, TCR CDR3 regions were amplified from genomic DNA by multiplex PCR. Genomic DNA extracted from each cell subset was distributed evenly over all wells of several immunoSEQ 96-well plates, and each plate served as one replicate. Each replicate PCR for sorted subsets received about 220 ng genomic DNA, equal to tens of thousands of T cell genomes. The purified libraries were quantified using a Qubit 3.0 fluorometer, sized with a Bioanalyzer 2100, and then quantified again using the KAPA Library Quantification kit. Every immunoSEQ 96-well plate was sequenced on a separate single-read 150-cycle Illumina NextSeq 550 flow cell. The study's processing was this. Because only junctional sequences without quality scores were contained in the immunoSEQ output, filtering matching that applied to full-length reads could not be performed. Sequences were annotated with PyIR, a Python wrapper for IgBLAST v1.9, using IMGT germline references to assign V/J genes and CDR3. Reads were filtered out if the reads had weak V/J assignments (E-value above 1e-6), no CDR3, stop codons, out-of-frame junctions, or ambiguous translated residues. V3J clonotypes were defined as sequences sharing an identical inferred V gene, J gene, and CDR3 amino acid sequence. Percentage overlap between repertoires was computed as shared unique clonotypes divided by the size of the smaller repertoire. RTK rarefaction, the Chao1 estimator, and Recon v2.1 estimates of unobserved clonotypes were used to assess repertoire richness. For all TCRbeta clonotypes obtained by the gDNA method from a few donors, generation probabilities were computed with OLGA. The table was pulled from immuneACCESS by TCRdb, which kept in-frame rearrangements only. Such tables lose some clones; where checked, under half of the loss comes from unresolved V genes, and the rest has no known cause. Clone size and the V and J calls come from that table; the DNA yielded D and trimming. The sample table lists approximately 700,000 clones, roughly 73% of them with a count of one. Around 2% of the sample belongs to the ten largest clones.

Broader findings and caveats from the paper: Based on pairwise subsampling, the degree of clonotype sharing among donors was expected to be affected by sequencing depth. When four donors were compared, the shared fraction of clonotypes was approximately 5% for naive CD4, over 3% for naive CD8, roughly 2.3% for memory CD4, and 0.35% to 0.4% for memory CD8. Incomplete sequencing was indicated by rarefaction of sorted-subset datasets, despite the large sequencing depth. Only blood was sampled, and tissue TCR repertoires likely differ from those in blood. Larger estimated clonotype richness was generally found for naive subsets than for memory subsets. Higher generation probabilities were observed for clonotypes shared by all four sorted-subset donors than for non-shared clonotypes. Because the study included a small number of donors, the genetic and exposure-history diversity represented was limited.

The sample comprised memory CD4+ T cells sorted from blood. Per the publication, the cell subset or site label means: CD45RA-negative fraction. The chain joins TRBV28 to TRBJ1-5; 9 nucleotides in the junction match TRBD1. The TCR comes from a woman in her 30s in good health. The CDR3 protein is CASSPPVFRDRVVQPQHF. The nucleotides read TGTGCCAGCAGTCCTCCGGTATTCCGGGACAGGGTTGTTCAGCCCCAGCATTTT.